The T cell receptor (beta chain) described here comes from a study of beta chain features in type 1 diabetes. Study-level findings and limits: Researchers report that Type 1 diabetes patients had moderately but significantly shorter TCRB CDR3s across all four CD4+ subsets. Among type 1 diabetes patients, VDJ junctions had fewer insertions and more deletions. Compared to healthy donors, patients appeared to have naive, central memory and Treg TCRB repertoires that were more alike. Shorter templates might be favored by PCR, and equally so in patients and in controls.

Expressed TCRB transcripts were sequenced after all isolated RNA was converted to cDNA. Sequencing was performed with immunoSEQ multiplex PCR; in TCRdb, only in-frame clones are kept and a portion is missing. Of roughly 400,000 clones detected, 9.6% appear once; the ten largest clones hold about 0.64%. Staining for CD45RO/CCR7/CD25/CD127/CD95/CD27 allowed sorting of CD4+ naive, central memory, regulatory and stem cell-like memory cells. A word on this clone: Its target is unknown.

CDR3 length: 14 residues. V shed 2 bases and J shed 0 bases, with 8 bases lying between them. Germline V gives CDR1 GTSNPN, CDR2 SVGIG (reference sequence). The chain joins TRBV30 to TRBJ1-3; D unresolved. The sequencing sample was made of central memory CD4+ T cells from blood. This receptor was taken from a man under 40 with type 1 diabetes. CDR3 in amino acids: CAWSLAFSGNTIYF. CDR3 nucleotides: TGTGCCTGGAGTTTAGCATTCTCTGGAAACACCATATATTTT.